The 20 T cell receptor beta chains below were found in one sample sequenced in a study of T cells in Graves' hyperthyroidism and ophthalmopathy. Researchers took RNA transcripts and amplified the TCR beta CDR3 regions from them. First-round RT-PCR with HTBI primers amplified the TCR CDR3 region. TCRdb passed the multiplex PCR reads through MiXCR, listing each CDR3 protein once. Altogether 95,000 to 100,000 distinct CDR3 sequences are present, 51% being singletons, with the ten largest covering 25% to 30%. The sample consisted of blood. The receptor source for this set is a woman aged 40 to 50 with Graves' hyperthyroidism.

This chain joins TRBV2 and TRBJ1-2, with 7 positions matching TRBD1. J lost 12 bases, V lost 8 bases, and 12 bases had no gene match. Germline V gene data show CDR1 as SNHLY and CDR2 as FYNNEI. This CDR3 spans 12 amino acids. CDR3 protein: CASLEQGPGNTF. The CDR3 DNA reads TGTGCCAGCCTTGAACAGGGGCCTGGAAACACCTTC.

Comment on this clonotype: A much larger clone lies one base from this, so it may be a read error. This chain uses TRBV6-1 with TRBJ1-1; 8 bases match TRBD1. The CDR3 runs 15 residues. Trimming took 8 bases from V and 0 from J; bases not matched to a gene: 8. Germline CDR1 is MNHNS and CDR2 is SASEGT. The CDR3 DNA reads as TGTGCCAGCGCTTCCCCGACAGGGGTGAACACTGAAGCTTTCTTT. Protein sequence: CASASPTGVNTEAFF.

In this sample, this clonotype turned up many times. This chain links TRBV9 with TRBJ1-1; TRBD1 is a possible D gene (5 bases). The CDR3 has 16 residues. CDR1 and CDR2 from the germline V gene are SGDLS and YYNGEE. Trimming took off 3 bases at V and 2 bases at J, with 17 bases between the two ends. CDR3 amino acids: CASSAPPGTLNTEAFF. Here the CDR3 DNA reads TGTGCCAGCAGCGCACCTCCCGGGACCCTAAACACTGAAGCTTTCTTT.

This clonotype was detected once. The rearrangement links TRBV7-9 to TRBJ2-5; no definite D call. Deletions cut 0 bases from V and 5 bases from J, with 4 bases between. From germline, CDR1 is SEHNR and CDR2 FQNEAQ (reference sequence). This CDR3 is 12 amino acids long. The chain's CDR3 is CASSLAIETQYF. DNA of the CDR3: TGTGCCAGCAGCTTAGCGATTGAGACCCAGTACTTC.

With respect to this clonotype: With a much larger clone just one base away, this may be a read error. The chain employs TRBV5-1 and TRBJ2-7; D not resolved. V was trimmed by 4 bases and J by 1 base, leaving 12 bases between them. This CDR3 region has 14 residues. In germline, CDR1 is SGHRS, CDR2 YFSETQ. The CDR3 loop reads CASSETPQSYEQYF. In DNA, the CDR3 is TGCGCCAGCAGCGAAACCCCCCAGTCCTACGAGCAGTACTTC.

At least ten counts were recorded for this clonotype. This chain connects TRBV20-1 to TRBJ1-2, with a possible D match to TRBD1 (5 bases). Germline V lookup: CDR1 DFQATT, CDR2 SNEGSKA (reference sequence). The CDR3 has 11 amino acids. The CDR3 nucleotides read TGCACCATAGCCGACAGTTATGGCTACACCTTC. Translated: CTIADSYGYTF.

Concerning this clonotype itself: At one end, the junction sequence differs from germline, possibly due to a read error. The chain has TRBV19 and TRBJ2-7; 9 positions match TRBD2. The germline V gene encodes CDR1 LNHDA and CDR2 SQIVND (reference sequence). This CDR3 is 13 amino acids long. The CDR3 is CAGSGLAGIERYF. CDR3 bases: TGTGCCGGCTCGGGGCTAGCGGGAATCGAGCGGTACTTC.

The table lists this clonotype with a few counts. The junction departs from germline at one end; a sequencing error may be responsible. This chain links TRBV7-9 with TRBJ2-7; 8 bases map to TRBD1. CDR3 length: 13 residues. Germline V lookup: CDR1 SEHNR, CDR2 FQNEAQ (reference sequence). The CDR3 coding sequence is TGTGCCAGCGGCTTAGACAGGGGCGGCGAGCAGTACTTC. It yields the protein CASGLDRGGEQYF.

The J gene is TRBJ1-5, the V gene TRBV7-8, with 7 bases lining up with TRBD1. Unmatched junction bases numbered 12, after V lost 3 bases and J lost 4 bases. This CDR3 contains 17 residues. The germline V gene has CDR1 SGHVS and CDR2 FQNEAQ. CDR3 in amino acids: CASSLEPSGTENQPQHF. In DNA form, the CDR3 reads TGTGCCAGCAGCTTGGAGCCTTCCGGGACAGAGAATCAGCCCCAGCATTTT.

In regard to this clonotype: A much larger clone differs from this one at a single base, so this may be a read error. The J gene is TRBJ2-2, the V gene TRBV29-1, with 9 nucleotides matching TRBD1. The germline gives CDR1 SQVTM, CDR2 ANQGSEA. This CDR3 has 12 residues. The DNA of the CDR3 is TGCGGCTCAACAGGGGGCCCCGGGGAGCTGTTTTTT. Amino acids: CGSTGGPGELFF.

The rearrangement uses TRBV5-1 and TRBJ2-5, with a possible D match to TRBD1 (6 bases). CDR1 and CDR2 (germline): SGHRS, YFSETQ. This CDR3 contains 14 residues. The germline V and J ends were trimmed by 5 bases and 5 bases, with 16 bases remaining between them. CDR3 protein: CASRLGPTGETQYF. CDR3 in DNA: TGCGCCAGCAGACTTGGACCTACAGGGGAGACCCAGTACTTC.

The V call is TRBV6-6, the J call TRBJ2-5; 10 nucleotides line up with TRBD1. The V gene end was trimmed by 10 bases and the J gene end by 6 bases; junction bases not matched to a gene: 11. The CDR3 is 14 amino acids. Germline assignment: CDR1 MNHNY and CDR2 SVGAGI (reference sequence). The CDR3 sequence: CAITPTGGRKTQYF. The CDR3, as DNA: TGTGCCATCACTCCGACAGGGGGCAGGAAGACCCAGTACTTC.

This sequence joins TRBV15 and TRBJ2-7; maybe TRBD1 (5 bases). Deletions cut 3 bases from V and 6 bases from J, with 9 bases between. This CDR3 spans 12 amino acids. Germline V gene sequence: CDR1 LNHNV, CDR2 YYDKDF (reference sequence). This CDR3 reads CATSSQGLEQYF. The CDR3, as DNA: TGTGCCACCAGCAGTCAGGGTCTCGAGCAGTACTTC. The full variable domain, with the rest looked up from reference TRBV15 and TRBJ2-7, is DAMVIQNPRYQVTQFGKPVTLSCSQTLNHNVMYWYQQKSSQAPKLLFHYYDKDFNNEADTPDNFQSRRPNTSFCFLDIRSPGLGDTAMYLCATSSQGLEQYFGPGTRLTVT.

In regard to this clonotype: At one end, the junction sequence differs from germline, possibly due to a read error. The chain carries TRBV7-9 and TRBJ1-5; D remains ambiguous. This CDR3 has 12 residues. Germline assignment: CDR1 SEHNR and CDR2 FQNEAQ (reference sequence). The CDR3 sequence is CASSARMEPRHF. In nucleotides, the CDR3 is TGTGCCAGCAGCGCCAGAATGGAGCCCCGGCATTTT.

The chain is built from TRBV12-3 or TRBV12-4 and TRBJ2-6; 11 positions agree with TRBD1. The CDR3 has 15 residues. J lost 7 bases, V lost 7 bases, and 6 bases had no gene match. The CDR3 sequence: CASKTGTGGANVLTF. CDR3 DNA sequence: TGTGCCAGCAAGACCGGGACAGGGGGAGCCAACGTCCTGACTTTC.

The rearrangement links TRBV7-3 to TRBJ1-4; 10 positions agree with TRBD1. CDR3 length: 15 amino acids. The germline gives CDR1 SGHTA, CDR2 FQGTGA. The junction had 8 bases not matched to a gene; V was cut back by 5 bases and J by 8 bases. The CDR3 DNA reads TGTGCCAGCAGCCAGAGCGGGACAGGGGACGAAAAACTGTTTTTT. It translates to CASSQSGTGDEKLFF.

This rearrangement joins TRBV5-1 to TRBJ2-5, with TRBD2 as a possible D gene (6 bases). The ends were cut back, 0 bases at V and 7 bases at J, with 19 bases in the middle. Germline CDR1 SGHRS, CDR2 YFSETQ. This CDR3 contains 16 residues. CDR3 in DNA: TGCGCCAGCAGCTTGGCCACTAGCAGGCGATGGGGGACCCAGTACTTC. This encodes CASSLATSRRWGTQYF.

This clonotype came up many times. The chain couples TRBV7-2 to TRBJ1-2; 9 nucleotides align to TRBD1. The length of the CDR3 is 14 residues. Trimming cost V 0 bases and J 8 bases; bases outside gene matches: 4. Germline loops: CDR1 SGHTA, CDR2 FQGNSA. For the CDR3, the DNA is TGTGCCAGCAGCTTAGCGGGACAGGGTTACGGCTACACCTTC. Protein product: CASSLAGQGYGYTF.

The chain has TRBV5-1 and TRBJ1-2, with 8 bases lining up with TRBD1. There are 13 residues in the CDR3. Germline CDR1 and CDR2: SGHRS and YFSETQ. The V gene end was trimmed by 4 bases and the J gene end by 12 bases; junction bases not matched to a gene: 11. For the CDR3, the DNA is TGCGCCAGCAGCGGAGGACAGGGCTCTGGAAACACCTTC. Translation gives CASSGGQGSGNTF.

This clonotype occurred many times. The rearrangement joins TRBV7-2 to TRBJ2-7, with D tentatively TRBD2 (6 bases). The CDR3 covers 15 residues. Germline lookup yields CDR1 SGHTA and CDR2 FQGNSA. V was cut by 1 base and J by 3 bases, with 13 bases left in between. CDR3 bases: TGTGCCAGCAGCTTAGAGAGGGCGGGGATCTACGAGCAGTACTTC. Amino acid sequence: CASSLERAGIYEQYF.